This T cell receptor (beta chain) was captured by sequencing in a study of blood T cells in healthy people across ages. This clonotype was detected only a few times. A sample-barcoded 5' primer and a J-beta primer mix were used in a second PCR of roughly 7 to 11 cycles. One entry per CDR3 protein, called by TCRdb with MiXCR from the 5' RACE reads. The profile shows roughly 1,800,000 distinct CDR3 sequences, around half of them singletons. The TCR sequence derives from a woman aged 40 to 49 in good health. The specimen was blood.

This CDR3 reads CASSQTLGQGTYEQYF. In DNA form, the CDR3 reads TGTGCCAGCAGCCAGACGTTGGGACAGGGAACCTACGAGCAGTACTTC. The V and J genes are TRBV3-1 and TRBJ2-7; 9 positions agree with TRBD1. Per germline, CDR1 LGHDT and CDR2 YNNKEL (reference sequence). This CDR3 contains 16 residues. The junction had 8 bases not matched to a gene; V was cut back by 3 bases and J by 2 bases.